These 29 T cell receptor beta chains share one sample of origin, sequenced in a study of cytomegalovirus exposure and HLA in healthy donors. PCR was performed using 60 Vbeta and 13 Jbeta primers. Libraries were prepared by immunoSEQ multiplex PCR; TCRdb keeps only in-frame clonotypes and omits some of them. Among about 110,000 clones listed, 70% to 80% were seen once. Sequencing was done on a sample of PBMCs. These receptors were obtained from a woman aged 18-29 years in good health and CMV-seropositive.

The CDR3 loop reads CASSLDRNGYTF. The CDR3 nucleotides are TGTGCCAGCAGCTTAGACAGAAATGGCTACACCTTC. J is TRBJ1-2 and V is TRBV7-9; no definite D call. Trimming took off 1 base at V and 6 bases at J, with 6 bases between the two ends. Looked up from germline, CDR1 is SEHNR and CDR2 is FQNEAQ (reference sequence). The CDR3 has 12 residues.

The rearrangement uses TRBV28 and TRBJ2-7, with 12 bases aligning to TRBD2. This CDR3 has 16 amino acids. Germline V CDR1 and CDR2: MDHEN, SYDVKM. Trimming at V came to 2 bases and at J to 4 bases, leaving 6 bases not matched to a gene. CDR3: CASSLVTSGSSYEQYF. The CDR3 DNA is TGTGCCAGCAGTTTAGTGACTAGCGGGAGCTCATACGAGCAGTACTTC.

This chain uses TRBV5-8 with TRBJ1-1; 10 bases fit TRBD1. CDR3 length equals 17 residues. Germline V gene sequence: CDR1 SGHTS, CDR2 YDEGEE. Trimming removed 4 bases from V and 0 bases from J; junction bases left unmatched: 9. The CDR3 loop reads CASSIGQGGLMNTEAFF. CDR3 bases: TGTGCCAGCAGCATTGGACAGGGGGGCCTCATGAACACTGAAGCTTTCTTT.

The chain uses TRBV4-1 and TRBJ2-7; D is possibly TRBD2 (5 bases). V shed 2 bases and J shed 3 bases, with 14 bases lying between them. This CDR3 has 15 residues. The germline gives CDR1 MGHRA, CDR2 YSYEKL. The CDR3 sequence: CASSQQTNPVYEQYF. The CDR3 DNA follows: TGCGCCAGCAGCCAACAGACTAACCCCGTCTACGAGCAGTACTTC.

The chain combines TRBV11-1 with TRBJ2-2; 10 bases line up with TRBD2. After removal of 4 bases from V and 7 bases from J, the junction contained 6 bases not matched to a gene. CDR3 length equals 15 residues. Germline-derived CDR1 and CDR2 are SGHAT and FQDESV (reference sequence). The CDR3 here is CASSSLAGEDGELFF. The DNA of the CDR3 is TGTGCCAGCAGCTCCCTAGCGGGAGAGGACGGGGAGCTGTTTTTT.

The rearrangement uses TRBV28 and TRBJ1-1, with 7 bases fitting TRBD1. Germline V CDR1 and CDR2: MDHEN, SYDVKM. Germline trimming cut 4 bases from V and 6 bases from J; bases unmatched to any gene: 11. The CDR3 totals 15 residues. CDR3 protein: CASSWVQEGASEAFF. In nucleotides, the CDR3 is TGTGCCAGCAGTTGGGTTCAGGAGGGGGCTTCTGAAGCTTTCTTT.

This sequence joins TRBV5-4 and TRBJ1-2; no reliable D call. Trimming removed 4 bases at V and 8 bases at J, with 15 bases between. The germline V gene encodes CDR1 SGHNT and CDR2 YYREEE (reference sequence). This CDR3 contains 13 residues. The CDR3 sequence is CASSPGGFYGYTF. DNA for the CDR3: TGTGCCAGCAGCCCAGGCGGGTTCTACGGCTACACCTTC.

This clone has just a few counts. J is TRBJ1-2 and V is TRBV7-8; 7 nucleotides align to TRBD1. This CDR3 has 16 residues. V was clipped by 5 bases and J by 2 bases; unmatched bases: 11. CDR1 is SGHVS, CDR2 FQNEAQ, per germline. The CDR3 DNA follows: TGTGCCAGCAGCATCTTACGGCGGGACAGCAACTATGGCTACACCTTC. Translated, it gives CASSILRRDSNYGYTF. The full variable domain, its missing parts supplied by reference TRBV7-8 and TRBJ1-2, is GAGVSQSPRYKVAKRGQDVALRCDPISGHVSLFWYQQALGQGPEFLTYFQNEAQLDKSGLPSDRFFAERPEGSVSTLKIQRTQQEDSAVYLCASSILRRDSNYGYTFGSGTRLTVV.

The rearrangement joins TRBV7-8 to TRBJ2-3; 8 bases align to TRBD2. This CDR3 has 15 amino acids. Per the germline V gene, CDR1 is SGHVS and CDR2 is FQNEAQ. The V gene end was trimmed by 6 bases and the J gene end by 1 base; junction bases not matched to a gene: 6. The CDR3 here is CASSRGTRRTDTQYF. CDR3 DNA: TGTGCCAGCAGTAGAGGGACTAGACGCACAGATACGCAGTATTTT.

The CDR3 nucleotides are TGTGCCAGCAGCCCCAGCGGGAATACTGAAGCTTTCTTT. Encoded protein: CASSPSGNTEAFF. This chain links TRBV7-6 with TRBJ1-1; no clear D gene. Looked up from germline, CDR1 is SGHVS and CDR2 is FNYEAQ. V dropped 5 bases and J dropped 5 bases, with 12 bases sitting between them. CDR3 length: 13 residues.

The rearrangement links TRBV5-6 to TRBJ2-1; 8 positions agree with TRBD2. The J segment lost 2 bases and the V segment lost 5 bases, leaving 6 bases of the junction unmatched. Germline lookup yields CDR1 SGHDT and CDR2 YYEEEE. The CDR3 consists of 15 residues. This chain's CDR3 is CASRLSGSPYNEQFF. The CDR3 nucleotides read TGTGCCAGCAGATTGAGCGGGAGCCCCTACAATGAGCAGTTCTTC. Using reference TRBV5-6 and TRBJ2-1 for the parts outside the CDR3, the full variable domain is DAGVTQSPTHLIKTRGQQVTLRCSPKSGHDTVSWYQQALGQGPQFIFQYYEEEERQRGNFPDRFSGHQFPNYSSELNVNALLLGDSALYLCASRLSGSPYNEQFFGPGTRLTVL.

The rearrangement joins TRBV6-1 to TRBJ2-7; D perhaps matches TRBD2 (6 bases). V gave up 2 bases and J gave up 5 bases, with 13 bases separating them. The CDR3 is 14 residues long. From germline, CDR1 is MNHNS and CDR2 SASEGT. CDR3 coding DNA: TGTGCCAGCAGTGAACGTTCACTAGCCCACGAGCAGTACTTC. Translating it yields CASSERSLAHEQYF.

This chain connects TRBV28 to TRBJ2-7; a possible D gene is TRBD1 (6 bases). The CDR3 consists of 16 residues. Germline V CDR1 and CDR2: MDHEN, SYDVKM. The germline V and J ends were trimmed by 4 bases and 3 bases, with 19 bases remaining between them. CDR3 region: CASSSNRAQIGYEQYF. The CDR3 nucleotides are TGTGCCAGCAGTTCAAACAGGGCCCAAATAGGCTACGAGCAGTACTTC.

The chain recombines TRBV27 with TRBJ1-1; 8 bases match TRBD1. J was trimmed by 7 bases and V by 2 bases; bases with no gene match: 12. CDR3 length equals 16 residues. CDR1 is MNHEY, CDR2 SMNVEV, per germline (reference sequence). The DNA of the CDR3 is TGTGCCAGCAGTTTAGCGACAGGGGCTCCACACAGTGAAGCTTTCTTT. It translates to CASSLATGAPHSEAFF.

This chain joins TRBV7-9 and TRBJ2-3; tentative D call: TRBD2 (5 bases). The V end was cut by 9 bases, the J end by 3 bases, with 13 bases between. Germline CDR1 and CDR2: SEHNR and FQNEAQ (reference sequence). The CDR3 is 13 residues long. The CDR3 here is CASGEPLTDTQYF. The CDR3 nucleotides are TGTGCCAGTGGGGAGCCCTTAACAGATACGCAGTATTTT.

The chain employs TRBV30 and TRBJ2-7; 9 positions agree with TRBD1. V shed 2 bases and J 2 bases; nucleotides not matched to a gene: 1. CDR3 length equals 13 residues. Looked up from germline, CDR1 is GTSNPN and CDR2 is SVGIG (reference sequence). This CDR3 is CAWSRDRAYEQYF. CDR3 DNA sequence: TGTGCCTGGAGTCGGGACAGGGCCTACGAGCAGTACTTC.

V is TRBV4-1 and J is TRBJ1-2, with D possibly being TRBD1 (5 bases). The germline V gene encodes CDR1 MGHRA and CDR2 YSYEKL. Trimming left V 1 base short and J 8 bases short, with 20 bases between. This CDR3 is 16 amino acids long. The CDR3 loop reads CASSQVAEATGVGYTF. DNA for the CDR3: TGCGCCAGCAGCCAAGTGGCAGAGGCAACGGGGGTCGGCTACACCTTC.

This clone was observed a single time. The genes are TRBV15 and TRBJ2-7, with 9 positions matching TRBD1. Losses at the gene ends were 0 bases for V and 1 base for J; bases not matched to a gene: 10. CDR1 and CDR2 from the germline V gene are LNHNV and YYDKDF (reference sequence). The CDR3 is 18 amino acids. The CDR3 loop is CATSRDPFTGGLSYEQYF. The CDR3 nucleotides read TGTGCCACCAGCAGAGACCCGTTTACAGGGGGCCTATCCTACGAGCAGTACTTC.

The rearrangement links TRBV27 to TRBJ1-5, with D possibly TRBD1 on 6 matching bases. This CDR3 region has 12 residues. The V end was cut by 5 bases, the J end by 12 bases, with 14 bases between. CDR1 is MNHEY, CDR2 SMNVEV, per germline (reference sequence). The CDR3 DNA is TGTGCCAGCAGTCAAACAGGGATGGGCCAGCATTTT. As protein: CASSQTGMGQHF.

The sample holds one count of this clone. The V gene is TRBV5-1, the J gene TRBJ2-2; D perhaps matches TRBD1 (6 bases). The CDR3 has 13 amino acids. Germline V gene lookup returns CDR1 SGHRS and CDR2 YFSETQ. The V gene lost 4 bases and the J gene lost 4 bases, with 8 bases spanning the gap. The CDR3 DNA follows: TGCGCCAGCAGCGCGGACAGCACCGGGGAGCTGTTTTTT. Translating gives CASSADSTGELFF.

This chain links TRBV28 with TRBJ2-5; D gene ambiguous. The CDR3 consists of 12 residues. Trimming stripped 5 bases from V and 10 bases from J, with 14 bases between. Germline CDR1 and CDR2: MDHEN and SYDVKM. The CDR3 region is CASSLNPRNQYF. The CDR3 DNA reads TGTGCCAGCAGTCTCAACCCCAGGAACCAGTACTTC. The full variable domain, its missing parts supplied by reference TRBV28 and TRBJ2-5, is DVKVTQSSRYLVKRTGEKVFLECVQDMDHENMFWYRQDPGLGLRLIYFSYDVKMKEKGDIPEGYSVSREKKERFSLILESASTNQTSMYLCASSLNPRNQYFGPGTRLLVL.

The chain employs TRBV4-1 and TRBJ2-5, with D maybe TRBD1 (6 bases). This CDR3 is built from 17 residues. The V gene's germline CDR1 is MGHRA and CDR2 YSYEKL. V gave up 1 base and J gave up 10 bases, with 25 bases separating them. The CDR3 region has the DNA TGCGCCAGCAGCCAAGGGGAGACAGGACCCCGCGGCTGGCACCAGTACTTC. This encodes CASSQGETGPRGWHQYF.

On this clone: Its ends do not fully match the called genes, so a read error is possible. The chain couples TRBV7-3 to TRBJ2-3; TRBD2 matches at 7 bases. The length of the CDR3 is 15 residues. From germline, CDR1 is SGHTA and CDR2 FQGTGA. The CDR3 here is CASSETSVHTDTQCF. CDR3 nucleotides: TGTGCCAGCAGCGAAACTAGCGTCCACACAGATACGCAGTGTTTT.

This clone came up once. This chain joins TRBV6-1 and TRBJ2-3; possibly TRBD2 for D (5 bases). Germline-derived CDR1 and CDR2 are MNHNS and SASEGT. Trimming stripped 4 bases from V and 5 bases from J, with 10 bases between. The length of the CDR3 is 13 residues. The CDR3 DNA is TGTGCCAGCAGTGCCGCCCGGGGAGATACGCAGTATTTT. Amino acids: CASSAARGDTQYF.

This chain uses TRBV7-3 with TRBJ2-1, with D perhaps TRBD2 (6 bases). Germline V gene data show CDR1 as SGHTA and CDR2 as FQGTGA. This CDR3 is 15 amino acids long. The V and J ends lost 5 bases and 5 bases respectively, with 16 bases between them. In DNA form, the CDR3 reads TGTGCCAGCAGCACGCACGGGACTCTGAACAATGAGCAGTTCTTC. Encoded protein: CASSTHGTLNNEQFF.

This clone appeared a few times. The chain uses TRBV6-6 and TRBJ2-7, with D possibly being TRBD2 (5 bases). Germline CDR1 is MNHNY and CDR2 is SVGAGI (reference sequence). CDR3 length equals 13 residues. The V and J ends lost 8 bases and 5 bases respectively, with 16 bases between them. CDR3 bases: TGTGCCAGCCGTCCTAGCTTATTCGACGAGCAGTACTTC. Its translation: CASRPSLFDEQYF.

The rearrangement joins TRBV6-1 to TRBJ2-7; 7 bases agree with TRBD2. This CDR3 has 16 amino acids. With 1 base clipped from V and 2 bases from J, the junction kept 8 bases outside the gene matches. CDR1 and CDR2 (germline): MNHNS, SASEGT. The CDR3 sequence: CASSEGPSGGPYEQYF. The CDR3 bases are TGTGCCAGCAGTGAAGGGCCTAGCGGCGGGCCCTACGAGCAGTACTTC.

The rearrangement joins TRBV2 to TRBJ2-7; 9 positions match TRBD2. Germline lookup yields CDR1 SNHLY and CDR2 FYNNEI. CDR3 length equals 15 residues. Losses at the gene ends were 5 bases for V and 4 bases for J; bases not matched to a gene: 9. CDR3: CASSTPGLAGYEQYF. The DNA of the CDR3 is TGTGCCAGCAGTACTCCGGGACTAGCAGGGTACGAGCAGTACTTC.

The CDR3, as DNA: TGTGCCAGCAGTGAAGCGGGTCAGGGGACCTACGAGCAGTACTTC. Its protein product is CASSEAGQGTYEQYF. The chain recombines TRBV2 with TRBJ2-7; weak D call: TRBD1 (6 bases). This CDR3 has 15 residues. V lost 0 bases and J lost 2, with 11 bases in between. Germline V gives CDR1 SNHLY, CDR2 FYNNEI.